These 27 T cell receptor beta chains share one sample of origin, sequenced in a study of response to subunit inactivated influenza vaccine. TCRdb called the RT-PCR reads again in MiXCR, with one record for every CDR3 protein. The data contain around 470,000 distinct CDR3 sequences, less than 7.5% of them singletons. The source material was PBMCs from blood, sampled around 25 months after vaccination. The receptors were sampled from a man in his fifties or sixties who received an inactivated influenza vaccine.

In this sample, this clonotype turned up a few times. CDR3 in amino acids: CASSRRSMNGYTF. In nucleotides, the CDR3 is TGTGCCAGCAGCCGGAGGTCTATGAACGGCTACACCTTC. J is TRBJ1-2 and V is TRBV6-2 or TRBV6-3; no reliable D call. Germline-derived CDR1 and CDR2 are MNHEY and SVGEGT. V lost 6 bases and J lost 8, with 16 bases in between. This CDR3 contains 13 residues.

This clonotype was seen at least ten times. V usage is TRBV9 and J usage is TRBJ1-2, with D perhaps matching TRBD1 (5 bases). CDR3 length equals 14 residues. V lost 4 bases and J lost 4, with 14 bases in between. CDR1 and CDR2 (germline): SGDLS, YYNGEE. This CDR3 is CASSPGGAGYGYTF. In nucleotides, the CDR3 is TGTGCCAGCAGCCCTGGTGGGGCCGGCTATGGCTACACCTTC.

There are a few counts of this clonotype. The genes are TRBV28 and TRBJ2-6, with a tentative D call TRBD1 (6 bases). CDR3 length equals 16 residues. Germline loops: CDR1 MDHEN, CDR2 SYDVKM. V was shortened by 7 bases and J by 1 base, with 14 bases between the two germline ends. The DNA of the CDR3 is TGTGCCAGCACGGGAACAGGGTTATCTGGGGCCAACGTCCTGACTTTC. Translated, it gives CASTGTGLSGANVLTF.

This clonotype has a count of ten or more. The chain is built from TRBV5-1 and TRBJ2-7; 10 bases align to TRBD1. Germline-derived CDR1 and CDR2 are SGHRS and YFSETQ. Germline trimming cut 0 bases from V and 2 bases from J; bases unmatched to any gene: 5. CDR3 length equals 16 residues. The CDR3 spells CASSLDPGTGAYEQYF. The CDR3 bases are TGCGCCAGCAGCTTGGACCCCGGGACAGGGGCCTACGAGCAGTACTTC.

The chain joins TRBV7-2 to TRBJ1-2, with D unresolved. The CDR3 is 15 amino acids. V was trimmed by 0 bases and J by 2 bases, leaving 10 bases between them. CDR1 is SGHTA, CDR2 FQGNSA, per germline. CDR3 nucleotides: TGTGCCAGCAGCTTAGCCCTTACCCAAAACTATGGCTACACCTTC. Its translation is CASSLALTQNYGYTF.

This clonotype came up many times. The chain carries TRBV12-3 or TRBV12-4 and TRBJ2-7, with D perhaps matching TRBD1 (6 bases). CDR3 length: 15 amino acids. Trimming removed 5 bases from V and 2 bases from J, with 16 bases in between. The CDR3 nucleotides read TGTGCCAGCAGTCATAACCCGACAGGTCCCTACGAGCAGTACTTC. It translates to CASSHNPTGPYEQYF.

The CDR3 DNA follows: TGTGCCAGCAGTTTCGATACCGGACAGACAGGGCGTGTTAACAATGAGCAGTTCTTC. It is translated as CASSFDTGQTGRVNNEQFF. The chain joins TRBV12-3 or TRBV12-4 to TRBJ2-1; 7 positions match TRBD1. There are 19 residues in the CDR3. J was trimmed by 5 bases and V by 3 bases; bases with no gene match: 19.

V is TRBV12-3 or TRBV12-4 and J is TRBJ2-4, with 12 bases identical to TRBD1. V shed 5 bases, J shed 5 bases, and the junction held 7 bases outside the gene matches. This CDR3 is built from 16 residues. The DNA of the CDR3 is TGTGCCAGCAGTCGCCGGGACAGGGGGCGCGAAAACATTCAGTACTTC. Its translation is CASSRRDRGRENIQYF.

This clonotype showed up many times. The rearrangement links TRBV2 to TRBJ1-4, with D perhaps TRBD1 (5 bases). CDR3 length: 15 residues. Trimming stripped 2 bases from V and 7 bases from J, with 14 bases between. CDR1 and CDR2 from the germline V gene are SNHLY and FYNNEI. CDR3 amino acids: CASSERNQGSEKLFF. The CDR3 bases are TGTGCCAGCAGTGAACGGAACCAGGGTAGTGAAAAACTGTTTTTT.

V is TRBV4-2 and J is TRBJ2-7; 10 positions agree with TRBD2. This CDR3 has 15 amino acids. Germline V gene data show CDR1 as LGHNA and CDR2 as YNFKEQ. The V and J ends lost 2 bases and 4 bases, in that order; junction bases with no gene match: 5. As DNA, the CDR3 is TGTGCCAGCAGCCAACAAGCGGGAGGGCCTTACGAGCAGTACTTC. Its translation: CASSQQAGGPYEQYF.

This clonotype has at least ten counts. The V gene is TRBV28, the J gene TRBJ1-5, with TRBD1 as a possible D gene (6 bases). The CDR3 is 16 residues long. Deletions cut 1 base from V and 0 bases from J, with 10 bases between. Germline V gives CDR1 MDHEN, CDR2 SYDVKM. CDR3 bases: TGTGCCAGCAGTTTATTACAACAGGGTAGCAATCAGCCCCAGCATTTT. Its protein is CASSLLQQGSNQPQHF.

This clonotype was recorded at least ten times. This chain uses TRBV11-2 with TRBJ1-2; no definite D call. Germline CDR1 reads SGHAT; CDR2 reads FQNNGV. Trimming stripped 5 bases from V and 2 bases from J, with 15 bases between. The CDR3 sequence is 15 residues long. CDR3 nucleotide sequence: TGTGCCAGCAGCCTAAGTGACGGCAGGAACTATGGCTACACCTTC. Translating gives CASSLSDGRNYGYTF.

This rearrangement joins TRBV7-2 to TRBJ2-1; tentative D call: TRBD1 (6 bases). Germline CDR1 and CDR2: SGHTA and FQGNSA. There are 14 residues in the CDR3. Trimming shortened V by 5 bases and J by 4 bases, and 12 bases separated the two germline ends. As DNA, the CDR3 is TGTGCCAGCAGCCCCACGGACAGATACAATGAGCAGTTCTTC. Its translation is CASSPTDRYNEQFF.

This clonotype appeared a few times. The chain joins TRBV9 to TRBJ2-3, with D hard to call. Germline assignment: CDR1 SGDLS and CDR2 YYNGEE. The V end lost 3 bases, the J end lost 2 bases, and 10 bases lay between the germline ends. The length of the CDR3 is 14 residues. The CDR3 DNA sequence: TGTGCCAGCAGCGAGATAGGGTACACAGATACGCAGTATTTT. Its protein is CASSEIGYTDTQYF.

This clonotype was found many times. The chain links TRBV20-1 to TRBJ1-2, with 7 bases identical to TRBD1. The CDR3 extends over 15 amino acids. V was clipped by 3 bases and J by 5 bases; unmatched bases: 12. Germline values: CDR1 DFQATT, CDR2 SNEGSKA (reference sequence). Written as DNA, the CDR3 is TGCAGTGCTAGGCCTATCTACAGGGGCGAGTATGGCTACACCTTC. Its protein product is CSARPIYRGEYGYTF.

This clonotype was detected only a few times. CDR3 DNA: TGCAGTGCTATCCGGGGAGTTAATCAGCCCCAGCATTTT. Its protein is CSAIRGVNQPQHF. This rearrangement joins TRBV20-1 to TRBJ1-5; D ambiguous. CDR1 is DFQATT and CDR2 is SNEGSKA in the germline V gene (reference sequence). V lost 4 bases, J lost 4 bases, and 11 bases lay in between. This CDR3 contains 13 residues.

This clonotype showed up many times. The chain combines TRBV12-3 or TRBV12-4 with TRBJ2-3; 12 bases align to TRBD1. The CDR3 runs 15 residues. V was clipped by 5 bases and J by 4 bases; unmatched bases: 4. The CDR3 DNA reads as TGTGCCAGCAGTCCGGGACAGGGGGCCGCAGATACGCAGTATTTT. Translation: CASSPGQGAADTQYF.

The chain has TRBV6-2 or TRBV6-3 and TRBJ2-1; 8 bases are a match to TRBD2. Per germline, CDR1 MNHEY and CDR2 SVGEGT. This CDR3 has 14 amino acids. V gave up 8 bases and J gave up 3 bases; unmatched junction bases: 6. CDR3 sequence: CASDAGGRYNEQFF. Here the CDR3 DNA reads TGTGCCAGCGACGCGGGGGGCCGCTACAATGAGCAGTTCTTC.

This clonotype has a count of ten or more. The chain links TRBV20-1 to TRBJ1-1; no definite D call. CDR1 and CDR2 from the germline V gene are DFQATT and SNEGSKA (reference sequence). The CDR3 is made up of 15 amino acids. Trimming left V 0 bases short and J 1 base short, with 12 bases between. CDR3 bases: TGCAGTGCTAGAGATCGTTCGAAAAGGAACACTGAAGCTTTCTTT. Protein product: CSARDRSKRNTEAFF.

This clonotype was observed at least ten times. This sequence joins TRBV10-3 and TRBJ2-1; possibly TRBD2 for D (6 bases). The CDR3 loop spans 15 amino acids. V gave up 6 bases and J gave up 1 base, with 13 bases separating them. In germline, CDR1 is ENHRY, CDR2 SYGVKD. For the CDR3, the DNA is TGTGCCATCAGGGGAGGTATCGGTTCCTACAATGAGCAGTTCTTC. This codes for CAIRGGIGSYNEQFF.

This clonotype has a handful of counts. The chain joins TRBV20-1 to TRBJ2-4; tentatively, D is TRBD1 (8 bases). Trimming took off 2 bases at V and 4 bases at J, with 15 bases between the two ends. The germline CDR1 and CDR2 sequences are DFQATT and SNEGSKA (reference sequence). The CDR3 sequence is 15 residues long. CDR3 bases: TGCAGTGCTAGACCCGGACAGGGAGGGAAAAACATTCAGTACTTC. Protein sequence: CSARPGQGGKNIQYF.

This clonotype was seen repeatedly, ten times or more. J is TRBJ2-3 and V is TRBV12-3 or TRBV12-4; D call uncertain. The CDR3 loop spans 12 amino acids. With 4 bases removed from V and 6 bases from J, the gap between germline ends came to 8 bases. This CDR3 reads CASSSLLDTQYF. The CDR3 DNA reads TGTGCCAGCAGTTCTCTACTTGATACGCAGTATTTT.

This clonotype was counted ten times or more. CDR3 in amino acids: CASSQDMPYEQYF. The CDR3 DNA reads as TGCGCCAGCAGCCAAGATATGCCGTACGAGCAGTACTTC. The chain joins TRBV4-1 to TRBJ2-7; D is ambiguous. The V end was cut by 0 bases, the J end by 4 bases, with 7 bases between. Germline values: CDR1 MGHRA, CDR2 YSYEKL. CDR3 size: 13 residues.

This clonotype was detected ten times or more. The chain is built from TRBV10-3 and TRBJ2-1, with a weak D call TRBD2 (6 bases). The CDR3 spans 16 residues. From germline, CDR1 is ENHRY and CDR2 SYGVKD. V lost 3 bases, J lost 7 bases, and 19 bases lay in between. For the CDR3, the DNA is TGTGCCATCAGTGACCCAGGGAGGAAGACTGGGAATGAGCAGTTCTTC. This translates into CAISDPGRKTGNEQFF.

The chain is built from TRBV20-1 and TRBJ2-7; no clear D gene. The CDR3 is 10 amino acids. The V end lost 4 bases, the J end lost 3 bases, and 4 bases lay between the germline ends. The germline CDR1 and CDR2 sequences are DFQATT and SNEGSKA (reference sequence). The CDR3: CSATNYEQYF. In nucleotides, the CDR3 is TGCAGTGCTACTAACTACGAGCAGTACTTC.

This clonotype has a handful of counts. The chain combines TRBV20-1 with TRBJ2-7; TRBD1 aligns across 8 bases. CDR1 and CDR2 (germline): DFQATT, SNEGSKA (reference sequence). Unmatched junction bases numbered 13, after V lost 3 bases and J lost 12 bases. The CDR3 spans 13 residues. The CDR3 spells CSASSSRDRTTYF. For the CDR3, the DNA is TGCAGTGCTAGCTCCTCCCGGGACAGGACGACGTACTTC.

Ten or more counts support this clonotype. The chain links TRBV20-1 to TRBJ1-1; the D is unclear. Trimming cost V 3 bases and J 0 bases, with 17 bases left between them. CDR3 length equals 16 residues. Germline lookup yields CDR1 DFQATT and CDR2 SNEGSKA (reference sequence). In DNA form, the CDR3 reads TGCAGTGCTAGTTTACACGGGCGCTCTATGAACACTGAAGCTTTCTTT. Translated, it gives CSASLHGRSMNTEAFF.